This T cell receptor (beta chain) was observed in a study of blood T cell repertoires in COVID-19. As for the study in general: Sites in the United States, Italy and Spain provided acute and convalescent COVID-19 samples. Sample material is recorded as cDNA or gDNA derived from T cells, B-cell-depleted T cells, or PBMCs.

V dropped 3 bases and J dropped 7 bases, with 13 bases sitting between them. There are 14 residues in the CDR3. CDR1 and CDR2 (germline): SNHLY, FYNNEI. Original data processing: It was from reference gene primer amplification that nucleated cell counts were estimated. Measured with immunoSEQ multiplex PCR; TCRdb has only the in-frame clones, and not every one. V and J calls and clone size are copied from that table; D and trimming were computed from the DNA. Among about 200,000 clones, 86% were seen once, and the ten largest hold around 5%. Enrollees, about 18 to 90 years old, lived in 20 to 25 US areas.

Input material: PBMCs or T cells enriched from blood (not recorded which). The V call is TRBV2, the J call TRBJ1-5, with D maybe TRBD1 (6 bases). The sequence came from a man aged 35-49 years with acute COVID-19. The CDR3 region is CASSDLGAGQPQHF. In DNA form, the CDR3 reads TGTGCCAGCAGTGATTTGGGGGCAGGACAGCCCCAGCATTTT.